This T cell receptor beta chain was identified during a study of blood T cell repertoires in COVID-19. Overall study context: Samples taken during acute and convalescent COVID-19 were collected in the United States, Italy and Spain.

From germline, CDR1 is SGDLS and CDR2 YYNGEE. J lost 0 bases, V lost 3 bases, and 8 bases had no gene match. CDR3 length: 16 amino acids. This clone was seen once. This table comes from immunoSEQ multiplex PCR, and its TCRdb copy is limited to in-frame clones, with some not included. The table lists 300,000 or so clones, 70% to 90% of them singletons. Sequencing was carried out using peripheral blood. This TCR was sampled from a woman in her twenties or thirties who had recovered from COVID-19. The chain is built from TRBV9 and TRBJ1-1; TRBD1 matches at 7 bases. The CDR3 DNA is TGTGCCAGCAGCGAGGGGGCAGGACCTTTGAACACTGAAGCTTTCTTT. This codes for CASSEGAGPLNTEAFF.